The T cell receptor beta chain under discussion was sequenced for a study of regulatory T cells in long-lasting Graves disease. The overall study: Antithyroid drugs had been given to newly diagnosed Graves' patients for under 3 months.

Arm-PCR of CDR3 regions and iRepertoire HTBI primers were used to build TCR beta libraries. TCRdb re-called the multiplex PCR reads through MiXCR, storing one row per CDR3 protein. The data hold 550,000 to 700,000 distinct CDR3 sequences, with about 16% observed a single time. Time point noted: newly diagnosed GD, antithyroid drugs for less than 3 months. The TCR library was made from RNA that had been extracted from PBMCs in TRIzol. Patients hailed from an endocrinology department in Xi'an, China. The collection involved drawing nine milliliters of peripheral blood into EDTA tubes. These data also formed part of another study, on T cells in Graves' hyperthyroidism and ophthalmopathy. That investigation notes: Diagnoses were established using clinical symptoms, serum thyroxine and TRAb, thyroid ultrasound and orbital computed tomography.

The input for sequencing was peripheral blood mononuclear cells (PBMCs), taken at new diagnosis, from a patient treated with antithyroid drugs. This clonotype was sampled from a man in his late teens or twenties with Graves disease.

In DNA, the CDR3 is TGTGCCAGCAGCTTCTTTGGACGGAATAATTCACCCCTCCACTTT. It translates to CASSFFGRNNSPLHF. The V gene is TRBV7-9, the J gene TRBJ1-6; D uncertain. Deletions cut 3 bases from V and 5 bases from J, with 11 bases between. The germline V gene encodes CDR1 SEHNR and CDR2 FQNEAQ (reference sequence). The CDR3 runs to 15 residues.